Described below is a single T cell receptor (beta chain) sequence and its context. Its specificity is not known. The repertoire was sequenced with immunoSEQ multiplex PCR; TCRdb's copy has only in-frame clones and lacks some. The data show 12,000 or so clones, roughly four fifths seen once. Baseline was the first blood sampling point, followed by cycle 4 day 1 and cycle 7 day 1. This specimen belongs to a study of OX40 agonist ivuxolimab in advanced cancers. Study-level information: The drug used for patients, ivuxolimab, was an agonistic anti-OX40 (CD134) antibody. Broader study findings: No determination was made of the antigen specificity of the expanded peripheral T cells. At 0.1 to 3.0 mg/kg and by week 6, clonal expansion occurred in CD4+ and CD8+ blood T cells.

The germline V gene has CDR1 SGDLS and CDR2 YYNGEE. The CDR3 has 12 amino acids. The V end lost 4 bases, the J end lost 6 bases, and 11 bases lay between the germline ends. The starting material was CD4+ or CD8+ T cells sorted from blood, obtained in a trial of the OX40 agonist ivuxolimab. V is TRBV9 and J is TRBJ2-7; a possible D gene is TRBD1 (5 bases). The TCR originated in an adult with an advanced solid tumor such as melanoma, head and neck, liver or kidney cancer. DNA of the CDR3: TGTGCCAGCAGCCCCACTGGGGCCGAGCAGTACTTC. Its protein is CASSPTGAEQYF.